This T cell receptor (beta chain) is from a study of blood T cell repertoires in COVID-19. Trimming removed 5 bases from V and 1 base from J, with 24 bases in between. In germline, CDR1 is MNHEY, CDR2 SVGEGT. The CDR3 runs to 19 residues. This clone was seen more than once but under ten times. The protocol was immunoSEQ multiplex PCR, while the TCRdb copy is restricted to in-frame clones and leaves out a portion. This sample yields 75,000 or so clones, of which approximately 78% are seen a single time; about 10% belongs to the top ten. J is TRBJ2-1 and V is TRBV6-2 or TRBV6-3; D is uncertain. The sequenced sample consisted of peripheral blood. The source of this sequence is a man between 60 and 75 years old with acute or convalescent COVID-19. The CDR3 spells CASSPSRGGARISYNEQFF. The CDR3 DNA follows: TGTGCCAGCAGTCCCTCTCGAGGTGGAGCGCGAATATCCTACAATGAGCAGTTCTTC.